Listed below are T cell receptor beta chains from one sample, sequenced in a study of control samples from healthy donors and cancer patients. Clones were sequenced by immunoSEQ multiplex PCR, and TCRdb holds only the in-frame ones, with some missing. The table records 250,000 to 300,000 clones, roughly 80% of them present only once. The sequenced material came from PBMCs. The receptors originated from a woman aged 55-69 years with lung cancer. Each CDR3 is given with its conserved first and last residue. The order of the fields is V gene, J gene, CDR3 protein.

v_call: TRBV11-2
j_call: TRBJ2-4
cdr3_aa: CASSPLRGARWGIQYF

v_call: TRBV18
j_call: TRBJ1-1
cdr3_aa: CASSPLTGGEAEAFF

v_call: TRBV6-5
j_call: TRBJ1-3
cdr3_aa: CASSYYAGEGNTIYF

v_call: TRBV9
j_call: TRBJ1-1
cdr3_aa: CASSAYRGQVGEAFF

v_call: TRBV5-1
j_call: TRBJ2-7
cdr3_aa: CASSSLRGDLTYEQYF

v_call: TRBV5-1
j_call: TRBJ2-7
cdr3_aa: CASRPDRGRGEQYF

v_call: TRBV6-5
j_call: TRBJ2-3
cdr3_aa: CASNPGIGTDTQYF

v_call: TRBV6-5
j_call: TRBJ1-5
cdr3_aa: CASKGPVTGNQPQHF

v_call: TRBV2
j_call: TRBJ1-2
cdr3_aa: CASSDLTGADGYTF

v_call: TRBV7-7
j_call: TRBJ2-2
cdr3_aa: CASSLGAGNTGELFF

v_call: TRBV19
j_call: TRBJ2-3
cdr3_aa: CASRRLPTDTQYF

v_call: TRBV9
j_call: TRBJ1-6
cdr3_aa: CAIPDWTYNSPLHF

v_call: TRBV29-1
j_call: TRBJ1-2
cdr3_aa: CSVWFGGGGNYGYTF

v_call: TRBV3-1/TRBV3-2
j_call: TRBJ2-7
cdr3_aa: CASSQGYEQYF

v_call: TRBV6-5
j_call: TRBJ2-6
cdr3_aa: CASSFQRSGANVLTF

v_call: TRBV20-1
j_call: TRBJ2-7
cdr3_aa: CSAADRGEQYF